Listed here are 31 T cell receptor beta chains from one sample, sequenced in a study of regulatory T cells in long-lasting Graves disease (dated by TCRdb to the early 2020s). The sample's time point label, decoded: newly diagnosed GD, antithyroid drugs for less than 3 months. For both TCR sequencing and RNA sequencing, RNA was extracted from PBMCs using TRIzol. The library relied on multiplex PCR. Sequencing was carried out with an Illumina HiSeq 4000. To build TCR beta libraries, CDR3 regions were amplified by Arm-PCR using iRepertoire HTBI primers. In-frame beta chains were kept once TCRdb had trimmed the public reads at Q25 with fastp and called clones with MiXCR. Identical CDR3 proteins give one entry, which carries the most common genes and DNA. Recorded for this sample are 620,000 or so distinct CDR3 sequences; less than 20% of them occurred a single time. The top ten clonotypes cover approximately 18% of the sample.

The same data also went into a second study, on T cells in Graves' hyperthyroidism and ophthalmopathy.

The input for sequencing was peripheral blood mononuclear cells (PBMCs), taken at new diagnosis, from a patient treated with antithyroid drugs. All receptors come from a woman aged 25 to 45 with Graves disease. Donor details come from another sample of the same person, matched by shared clones.

This clonotype was picked up many times. This sequence joins TRBV2 and TRBJ2-2; D is perhaps TRBD1 or TRBD2 (6 bases each). This CDR3 spans 12 amino acids. V gave up 7 bases and J gave up 9 bases, with 12 bases separating them. Looked up from germline, CDR1 is SNHLY and CDR2 is FYNNEI. The CDR3 DNA reads as TGTGCCAGCACCGAGGGGGGCCGGGAGCTGTTTTTT. It translates to CASTEGGRELFF.

Note on this clonotype: An end of the junction differs from the germline gene, which may be a read error. The J gene is TRBJ2-2, the V gene TRBV2, with D possibly being TRBD1 (7 bases). The CDR3 length is 15 residues. Germline CDR1 and CDR2: SNHLY and FYNNEI. The CDR3, as DNA: TGTGCCAGCAGACAGGGGTTAGATTGGACCGGGGGGCTGTTTTTT. Translation gives CASRQGLDWTGGLFF.

Points on this clonotype: Its ends do not fully match the called genes, so a read error is possible. The chain combines TRBV5-1 with TRBJ2-1, with a weak D call TRBD1 (6 bases). Germline values: CDR1 SGHRS, CDR2 YFSETQ. The CDR3 extends over 16 amino acids. The CDR3 coding sequence is TGTGCCAGCAGCTTTGACAGGACGATCTCCTACAATGAGCAGTTCTTC. Translation gives CASSFDRTISYNEQFF.

Many counts were recorded for this clonotype. V usage is TRBV28 and J usage is TRBJ2-5; a possible D gene is TRBD2 (5 bases). V lost 2 bases to trimming and J lost 2 bases, with 9 bases between them. Germline CDR1 and CDR2: MDHEN and SYDVKM. The CDR3 contains 14 residues. CDR3 amino acids: CASSLGGSQETQYF. For the CDR3, the DNA is TGTGCCAGCAGTTTAGGAGGATCACAAGAGACCCAGTACTTC.

This clonotype was recorded at least ten times. The V gene is TRBV24-1, the J gene TRBJ1-1; no firm D call. V was pared by 3 bases and J by 3 bases, with 7 bases between. From germline, CDR1 is KGHDR and CDR2 SFDVKD. The CDR3 spans 13 residues. This CDR3 is CATSDGSYTEAFF. The CDR3 region has the DNA TGTGCCACCAGTGATGGCAGTTACACTGAAGCTTTCTTT.

There are many counts of this clonotype. The chain combines TRBV7-2 with TRBJ1-1, with D possibly TRBD1 on 5 matching bases. Germline CDR1 and CDR2: SGHTA and FQGNSA. V was cut by 1 base and J by 4 bases, with 13 bases left in between. The CDR3 runs to 15 residues. The DNA for the CDR3 is TGTGCCAGCAGCTTAGATGGGGGAAGGGGCACTGAAGCTTTCTTT. Translating it yields CASSLDGGRGTEAFF.

The sample holds a few counts of this clonotype. The chain recombines TRBV11-2 with TRBJ1-3, with TRBD1 matching over 7 bases. The CDR3 has 16 amino acids. Trimming at V came to 1 base and at J to 2 bases, leaving 5 bases not matched to a gene. Germline V gives CDR1 SGHAT, CDR2 FQNNGV. CDR3 protein: CASSLAGGLTGNTIYF. The CDR3, as DNA: TGTGCCAGCAGCTTAGCAGGGGGTTTAACTGGAAACACCATATATTTT.

The chain uses TRBV18 and TRBJ2-3; D may be TRBD2 (5 bases). Per germline, CDR1 KGHSH and CDR2 LQKENI. The CDR3 runs 16 residues. V lost 2 bases to trimming and J lost 2 bases, with 14 bases between them. The CDR3 protein is CASSPSPRRVTDTQYF. The CDR3, as DNA: TGTGCCAGCTCACCATCGCCTAGGCGGGTCACAGATACGCAGTATTTT.

V usage is TRBV18 and J usage is TRBJ2-5, with D unresolved. The length of the CDR3 is 15 residues. Germline CDR1 KGHSH, CDR2 LQKENI. Deletions cut 2 bases from V and 2 bases from J, with 12 bases between. The CDR3 reads CASSPSGKIQETQYF. CDR3 coding DNA: TGTGCCAGCTCACCATCAGGAAAGATTCAAGAGACCCAGTACTTC.

In this sample, this clonotype turned up many times. The chain joins TRBV6-1 to TRBJ1-2; 9 positions match TRBD1. J gave up 3 bases and V 9 bases, and 17 bases lay outside the gene matches. The CDR3 is 17 amino acids. The germline CDR1 and CDR2 sequences are MNHNS and SASEGT. CDR3: CASLQGAPRFVDYGYTF. The CDR3 region has the DNA TGTGCCAGTCTACAGGGGGCGCCCCGGTTTGTAGACTATGGCTACACCTTC.

Ten or more counts support this clonotype. The chain employs TRBV11-2 and TRBJ2-5; maybe TRBD1 (6 bases). V was shortened by 2 bases and J by 5 bases, with 18 bases between the two germline ends. This CDR3 contains 16 residues. Germline CDR1 SGHAT, CDR2 FQNNGV. CDR3 protein: CASSLSRDMSGETQYF. The DNA of the CDR3 is TGTGCCAGCAGCTTATCACGGGACATGTCGGGGGAGACCCAGTACTTC. The full variable domain, in which reference TRBV11-2 and TRBJ2-5 provide the parts outside the CDR3, is EAGVAQSPRYKIIEKRQSVAFWCNPISGHATLYWYQQILGQGPKLLIQFQNNGVVDDSQLPKDRFSAERLKGVDSTLKIQPAKLEDSAVYLCASSLSRDMSGETQYFGPGTRLLVL.

This clonotype was seen repeatedly, ten times or more. The chain's CDR3 is CATSRDGESYNEQFF. The CDR3 bases are TGTGCCACCAGCAGAGACGGCGAATCCTACAATGAGCAGTTCTTC. V is TRBV15 and J is TRBJ2-1; D is unresolved. The V and J ends lost 0 bases and 1 base respectively, with 7 bases between them. There are 15 residues in the CDR3. The germline gives CDR1 LNHNV, CDR2 YYDKDF (reference sequence).

V is TRBV9 and J is TRBJ2-1; no reliable D call. The germline V and J ends were trimmed by 1 base and 8 bases, with 13 bases remaining between them. Germline V CDR1 and CDR2: SGDLS, YYNGEE. The CDR3 loop spans 14 amino acids. CDR3 sequence reads: CASSVTARGDEQFF. The CDR3 coding sequence is TGTGCCAGCAGCGTAACCGCGAGAGGCGATGAGCAGTTCTTC.

This chain links TRBV29-1 with TRBJ1-4; D unclear. This CDR3 region has 15 residues. In germline, CDR1 is SQVTM, CDR2 ANQGSEA. Trimming removed 6 bases at V and 12 bases at J, with 26 bases between. The CDR3 here is CSVHTFSYPWAELFF. CDR3 nucleotides: TGCAGCGTCCACACCTTCTCCTACCCCTGGGCGGAACTGTTTTTT.

Note on this clonotype: One base away lies a much larger clone, so this may be a sequencing read error. V gene TRBV7-2 combines with J gene TRBJ1-2; 10 bases match TRBD1. The CDR3 is 14 residues long. CDR1 is SGHTA, CDR2 FQGNSA, per germline. V trimming: 6 bases; J trimming: 2 bases; junction bases outside the gene matches: 3. CDR3 sequence reads: CASRLTGGNYGYTF. The CDR3 coding sequence is TGTGCCAGCAGGTTGACAGGGGGCAACTATGGCTACACCTTC.

This clonotype was recorded many times. V and J are TRBV12-3 or TRBV12-4 and TRBJ1-4; D ambiguous. The V end lost 3 bases, the J end lost 6 bases, and 14 bases lay between the germline ends. This CDR3 region has 15 residues. Written as DNA, the CDR3 is TGTGCCAGCAGTTTTCAGCATTCTGGGGATGAAAAACTGTTTTTT. Translated: CASSFQHSGDEKLFF.

This clonotype has a count of ten or more. The chain employs TRBV3-1 and TRBJ1-1, with D uncertain. This CDR3 contains 12 residues. V lost 4 bases and J 8 bases, leaving 11 bases between the germline ends. Germline V gene sequence: CDR1 LGHDT, CDR2 YNNKEL (reference sequence). The CDR3 region is CASSPNRAEAFF. The CDR3 region has the DNA TGTGCCAGCAGCCCAAACCGGGCGGAAGCTTTCTTT.

The genes are TRBV5-6 and TRBJ2-1; 13 bases agree with TRBD2. Per germline, CDR1 SGHDT and CDR2 YYEEEE. Losses at the gene ends were 4 bases for V and 4 bases for J; bases not matched to a gene: 11. The CDR3 spans 18 residues. The CDR3 DNA reads TGTGCCAGCAGCGGAGACTCGGGACTAGCGGGAACATACAATGAGCAGTTCTTC. This codes for CASSGDSGLAGTYNEQFF. Combining the CDR3 with reference TRBV5-6 and TRBJ2-1 gives the whole variable domain DAGVTQSPTHLIKTRGQQVTLRCSPKSGHDTVSWYQQALGQGPQFIFQYYEEEERQRGNFPDRFSGHQFPNYSSELNVNALLLGDSALYLCASSGDSGLAGTYNEQFFGPGTRLTVL.

This chain connects TRBV9 to TRBJ1-2; maybe TRBD1 (5 bases). This CDR3 spans 14 amino acids. Germline values: CDR1 SGDLS, CDR2 YYNGEE. V lost 0 bases to trimming and J lost 6 bases, with 12 bases between them. The CDR3 sequence is CASSVAGTTNGYTF. CDR3 nucleotide sequence: TGTGCCAGCAGCGTAGCCGGGACCACGAATGGCTACACCTTC. Variable domain in full (rest from reference TRBV9 and TRBJ1-2): DSGVTQTPKHLITATGQRVTLRCSPRSGDLSVYWYQQSLDQGLQFLIQYYNGEERAKGNILERFSAQQFPDLHSELNLSSLELGDSALYFCASSVAGTTNGYTFGSGTRLTVV.

The chain combines TRBV5-1 with TRBJ2-1; 7 positions match TRBD2. The CDR3 has 14 amino acids. V was clipped by 6 bases and J by 6 bases; unmatched bases: 9. The germline V gene encodes CDR1 SGHRS and CDR2 YFSETQ. The CDR3 DNA reads TGCGCCAGCAAATGGGGACTATACCCCAATGAGCAGTTCTTC. It translates to CASKWGLYPNEQFF.

At least ten counts were recorded for this clonotype. The rearrangement uses TRBV20-1 and TRBJ2-7, with D tentatively TRBD1 (5 bases). The V gene's germline CDR1 is DFQATT and CDR2 SNEGSKA (reference sequence). The V gene lost 3 bases and the J gene lost 5 bases, with 14 bases spanning the gap. The CDR3 has 13 residues. CDR3 in DNA: TGCAGTGCTAGTCTGGGCAGGGCGGACGAGCAGTACTTC. Encoded protein: CSASLGRADEQYF.

The chain couples TRBV3-1 to TRBJ2-6; D unclear. With 4 bases removed from V and 4 bases from J, the gap between germline ends came to 11 bases. From germline, CDR1 is LGHDT and CDR2 YNNKEL (reference sequence). There are 15 residues in the CDR3. CDR3 DNA: TGTGCCAGCAGCCCCCTCATTCGAGGGGCCAACGTCCTGACTTTC. This sequence encodes CASSPLIRGANVLTF.

Many counts were recorded for this clonotype. J is TRBJ2-1 and V is TRBV28; D ambiguous. Trimming stripped 3 bases from V and 10 bases from J, with 13 bases between. The CDR3 length is 13 residues. From germline, CDR1 is MDHEN and CDR2 SYDVKM. For the CDR3, the DNA is TGTGCCAGCAGTTTTTCGTTGCGTGGGGAGCAGTTCTTC. It translates to CASSFSLRGEQFF.

This clonotype was found a few times. The chain employs TRBV9 and TRBJ2-1; weak D call: TRBD2 (6 bases). The CDR3 runs 14 residues. Germline values: CDR1 SGDLS, CDR2 YYNGEE. V gave up 2 bases and J gave up 0 bases, with 6 bases separating them. The CDR3 reads CASSVGLSYNEQFF. CDR3 coding DNA: TGTGCCAGCAGCGTGGGACTCTCCTACAATGAGCAGTTCTTC.

In its sample, this clonotype was seen many times. The chain is built from TRBV29-1 and TRBJ1-2; 9 nucleotides line up with TRBD1. V lost 4 bases and J lost 1; bases outside the gene matches: 13. The germline V gene encodes CDR1 SQVTM and CDR2 ANQGSEA. This CDR3 is built from 17 residues. CDR3 protein: CSVAGSGTGRINYGYTF. The DNA of the CDR3 is TGCAGCGTTGCTGGATCCGGGACAGGGAGAATTAACTATGGCTACACCTTC.

Of note for this clonotype: The junction departs from the called germline gene at one end, perhaps through a read error. This chain joins TRBV2 and TRBJ2-7; possibly TRBD2 for D (6 bases). This CDR3 is 14 amino acids long. The V gene's germline CDR1 is SNHLY and CDR2 FYNNEI. CDR3 amino acids: CAGSLTGVSYEQYF. The CDR3 DNA sequence: TGTGCCGGCAGTTTAACGGGAGTTTCCTACGAGCAGTACTTC.

About this clonotype: Just one base apart from a much larger clone, this may be a read error. This chain joins TRBV6-2 or TRBV6-3 and TRBJ1-1; D call uncertain. V was trimmed by 2 bases and J by 9 bases, leaving 19 bases between them. Germline V gene lookup returns CDR1 MNHEY and CDR2 SVGEGT. This CDR3 is 15 amino acids long. The CDR3 nucleotides read TGTGCCAGCAGTTACGATGGCAAATCAATGACTAAAGCTTTCTTT. Translation gives CASSYDGKSMTKAFF.

This clonotype was observed at least ten times. The rearrangement joins TRBV27 to TRBJ2-1, with 8 nucleotides matching TRBD2. The CDR3 spans 15 residues. Trimming took 7 bases from V and 4 from J; bases not matched to a gene: 9. Germline loops: CDR1 MNHEY, CDR2 SMNVEV (reference sequence). The CDR3 bases are TGTGCCAGCATACCAGCGGGAGAGGGTTACAATGAGCAGTTCTTC. Its translation is CASIPAGEGYNEQFF.

The V gene is TRBV19, the J gene TRBJ2-7, with a tentative D call TRBD1 (6 bases). V was pared by 4 bases and J by 1 base, with 17 bases between. CDR3 size: 16 residues. CDR1 LNHDA and CDR2 SQIVND come from the germline V gene (reference sequence). The CDR3: CASSNRARIRSYEQYF. The CDR3, as DNA: TGTGCCAGTAGTAACAGGGCCAGGATCAGGTCCTACGAGCAGTACTTC.

This clonotype was detected many times. The chain links TRBV7-3 to TRBJ2-5, with TRBD2 identical over 12 bases. J was trimmed by 1 base and V by 5 bases; bases with no gene match: 2. The CDR3 is made up of 15 amino acids. In germline, CDR1 is SGHTA, CDR2 FQGTGA. The CDR3, as DNA: TGTGCCAGCAGCCGACTAGCGGGGGTCCAAGAGACCCAGTACTTC. This sequence encodes CASSRLAGVQETQYF.

There are many counts of this clonotype. The chain combines TRBV12-3 or TRBV12-4 with TRBJ1-2; 7 bases map to TRBD1. The CDR3 has 16 amino acids. Trimming at V came to 6 bases and at J to 8 bases, leaving 18 bases not matched to a gene. The CDR3 region has the DNA TGTGCCAGCAGCCGAGATACGAGAACAGGGGACCGGGGCTACACCTTC. Translated, it gives CASSRDTRTGDRGYTF.